Reported below is one T cell receptor (beta chain). This entry is derived from a study of T-cell reconstitution after alpha-beta-depleted transplantation in children. TCRbeta library construction was performed incorporating unique molecular identifiers. One entry per CDR3 protein results from TCRdb running MiXCR on the PCR reads. The data contain approximately 340,000 distinct CDR3 sequences, under 13% of them singletons. V was shortened by 4 bases and J by 0 bases, with 11 bases between the two germline ends. CDR3 length equals 15 residues. CDR1 SGHRS and CDR2 YFSETQ come from the germline V gene. The receptor was isolated from a human donor who donated a stem cell graft to a child with acute lymphoblastic leukemia. The chain combines TRBV5-1 with TRBJ2-1, with D perhaps being TRBD1 or TRBD2 (6 bases each). Sequenced material: PBMCs from the stem cell graft donor, taken from the stem cell graft. The CDR3 sequence: CASSRGDNSYNEQFF. DNA for the CDR3: TGCGCCAGCAGCCGCGGGGACAACTCCTACAATGAGCAGTTCTTC.